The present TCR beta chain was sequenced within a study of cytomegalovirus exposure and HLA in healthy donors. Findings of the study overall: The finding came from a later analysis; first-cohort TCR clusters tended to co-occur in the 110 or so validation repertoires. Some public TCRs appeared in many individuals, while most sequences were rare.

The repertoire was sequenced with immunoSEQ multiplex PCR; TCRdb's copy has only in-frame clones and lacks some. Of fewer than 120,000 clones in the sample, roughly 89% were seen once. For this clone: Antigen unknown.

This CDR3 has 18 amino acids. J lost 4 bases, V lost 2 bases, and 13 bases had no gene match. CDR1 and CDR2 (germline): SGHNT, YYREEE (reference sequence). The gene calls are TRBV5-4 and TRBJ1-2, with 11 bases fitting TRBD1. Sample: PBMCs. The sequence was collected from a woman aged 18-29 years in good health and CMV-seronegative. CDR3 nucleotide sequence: TGTGCCAGCAGCTTCGTCCGGGACAGGGGGAAGGTGGTCTATGGCTACACCTTC. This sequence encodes CASSFVRDRGKVVYGYTF.